Listed here are 2 T cell receptor beta chains from one sample, sequenced in a study of regulatory T cells in long-lasting Graves disease. Library construction for TCR beta used iRepertoire HTBI primers and Arm-PCR of CDR3 regions. Via MiXCR, TCRdb re-called the multiplex PCR reads, giving one row per CDR3 protein. The table includes around 470,000 distinct CDR3 sequences, 14% detected once. Documented time point: newly diagnosed GD, antithyroid drugs for less than 3 months. Preparation of the TCR library used RNA extracted from PBMCs. In addition, the sample was reused for a study of T cells in Graves' hyperthyroidism and ophthalmopathy.

Sample: peripheral blood mononuclear cells (PBMCs), taken at new diagnosis, from a patient treated with antithyroid drugs. Every receptor here comes from a woman in her fifties or sixties with Graves disease.

Concerning this clonotype: The likely explanation is a read error, given a far larger clone one base away. The chain employs TRBV7-9 and TRBJ2-3; D call uncertain. Trimming pared 3 bases from V and 0 bases from J, leaving 13 bases between. The germline V gene encodes CDR1 SEHNR and CDR2 FQNEAQ (reference sequence). CDR3 length equals 16 residues. The CDR3 region has the DNA TGTGCCAGCAGCTTCTTAACTCGACAAAGCACAGATACGCAGTATTTT. Protein product: CASSFLTRQSTDTQYF.

This clonotype has just one count. This chain joins TRBV12-3 or TRBV12-4 and TRBJ2-2, with 9 bases that match TRBD1. The CDR3 has 15 amino acids. Trimming cost V 3 bases and J 6 bases; bases outside gene matches: 5. The CDR3 loop reads CASSLRQGDAGELFF. In DNA, the CDR3 is TGTGCCAGCAGTTTGAGACAGGGGGACGCCGGGGAGCTGTTTTTT.